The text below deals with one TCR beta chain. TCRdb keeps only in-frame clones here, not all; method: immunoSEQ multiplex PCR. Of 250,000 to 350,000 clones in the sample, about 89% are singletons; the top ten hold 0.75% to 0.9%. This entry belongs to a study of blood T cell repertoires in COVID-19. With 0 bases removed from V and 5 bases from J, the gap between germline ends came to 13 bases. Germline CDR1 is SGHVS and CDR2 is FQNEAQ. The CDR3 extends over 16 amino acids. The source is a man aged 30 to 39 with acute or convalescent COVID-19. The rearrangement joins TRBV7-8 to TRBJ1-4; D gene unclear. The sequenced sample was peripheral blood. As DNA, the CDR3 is TGTGCCAGCAGCTTAGCTACCACAGTACCAAATGAAAAACTGTTTTTT. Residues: CASSLATTVPNEKLFF.